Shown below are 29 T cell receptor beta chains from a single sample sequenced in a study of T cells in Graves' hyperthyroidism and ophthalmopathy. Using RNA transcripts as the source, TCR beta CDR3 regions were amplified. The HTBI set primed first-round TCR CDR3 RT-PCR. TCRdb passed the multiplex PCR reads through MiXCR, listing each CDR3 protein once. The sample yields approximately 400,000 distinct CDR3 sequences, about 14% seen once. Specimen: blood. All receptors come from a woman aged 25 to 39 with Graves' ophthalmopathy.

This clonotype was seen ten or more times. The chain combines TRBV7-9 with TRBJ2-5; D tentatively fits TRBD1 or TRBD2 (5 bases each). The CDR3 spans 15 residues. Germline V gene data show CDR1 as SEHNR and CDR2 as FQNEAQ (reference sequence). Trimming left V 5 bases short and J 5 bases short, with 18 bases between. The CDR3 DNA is TGTGCCAGCAGCCAACCGGGACCGCCAAAGGAGACCCAGTACTTC. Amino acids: CASSQPGPPKETQYF.

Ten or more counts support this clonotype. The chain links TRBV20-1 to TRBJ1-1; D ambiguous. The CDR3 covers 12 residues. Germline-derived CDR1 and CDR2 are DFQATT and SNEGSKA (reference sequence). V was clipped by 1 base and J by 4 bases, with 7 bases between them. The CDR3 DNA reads TGCAGTGCTAGAGTATCTGGCACTGAAGCTTTCTTT. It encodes CSARVSGTEAFF.

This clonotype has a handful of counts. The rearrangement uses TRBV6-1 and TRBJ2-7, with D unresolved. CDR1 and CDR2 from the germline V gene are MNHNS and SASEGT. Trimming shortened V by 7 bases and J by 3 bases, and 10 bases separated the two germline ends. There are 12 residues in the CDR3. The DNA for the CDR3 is TGTGCCAGCATTGGGCAGAACTACGAGCAGTACTTC. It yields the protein CASIGQNYEQYF.

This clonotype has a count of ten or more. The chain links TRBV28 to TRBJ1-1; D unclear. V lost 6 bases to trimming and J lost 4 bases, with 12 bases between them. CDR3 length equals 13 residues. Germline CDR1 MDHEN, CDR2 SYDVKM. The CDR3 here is CASSLSGFTEAFF. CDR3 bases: TGTGCCAGCAGCTTGAGCGGGTTCACTGAAGCTTTCTTT.

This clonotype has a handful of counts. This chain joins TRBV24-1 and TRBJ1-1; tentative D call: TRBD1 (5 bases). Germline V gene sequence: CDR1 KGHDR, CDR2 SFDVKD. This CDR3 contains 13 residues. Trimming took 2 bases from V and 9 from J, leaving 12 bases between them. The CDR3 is CATSDSPGDKAFF. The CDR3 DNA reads TGTGCCACCAGTGATTCGCCGGGGGATAAAGCTTTCTTT.

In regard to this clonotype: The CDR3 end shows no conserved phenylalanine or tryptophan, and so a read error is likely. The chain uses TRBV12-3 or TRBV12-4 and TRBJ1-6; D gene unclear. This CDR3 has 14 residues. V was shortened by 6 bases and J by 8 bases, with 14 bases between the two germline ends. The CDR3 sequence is CASSLTAGHSPLHS. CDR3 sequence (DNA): TGTGCCAGCAGCCTCACGGCAGGTCATTCACCCCTCCACTCT.

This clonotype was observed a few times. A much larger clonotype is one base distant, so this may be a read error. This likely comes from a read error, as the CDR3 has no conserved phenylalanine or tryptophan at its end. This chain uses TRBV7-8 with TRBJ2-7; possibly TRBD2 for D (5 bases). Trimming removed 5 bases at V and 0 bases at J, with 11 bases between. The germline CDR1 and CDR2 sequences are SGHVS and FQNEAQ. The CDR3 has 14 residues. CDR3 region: CASSLGRDSYEQYL. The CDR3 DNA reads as TGTGCCAGCAGCCTAGGACGGGACTCCTACGAGCAGTACCTC.

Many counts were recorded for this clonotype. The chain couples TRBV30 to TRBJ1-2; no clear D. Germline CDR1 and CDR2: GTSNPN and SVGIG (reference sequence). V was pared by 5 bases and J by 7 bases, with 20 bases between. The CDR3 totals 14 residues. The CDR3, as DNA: TGTGCCTGGGATAGGACGGAGCCGTTGAGTGGCTACACCTTC. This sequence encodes CAWDRTEPLSGYTF.

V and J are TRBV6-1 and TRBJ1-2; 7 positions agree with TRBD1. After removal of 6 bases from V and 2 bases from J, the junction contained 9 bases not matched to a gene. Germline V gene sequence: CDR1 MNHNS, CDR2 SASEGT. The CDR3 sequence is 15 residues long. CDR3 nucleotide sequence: TGTGCCAGCAGGGGAGGGACAGCTTTAAACTATGGCTACACCTTC. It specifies CASRGGTALNYGYTF.

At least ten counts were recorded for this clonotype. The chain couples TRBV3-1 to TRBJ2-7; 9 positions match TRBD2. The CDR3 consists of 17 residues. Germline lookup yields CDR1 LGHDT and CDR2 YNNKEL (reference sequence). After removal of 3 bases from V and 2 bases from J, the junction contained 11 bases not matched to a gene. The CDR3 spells CASSQGYSGGLTYEQYF. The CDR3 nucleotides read TGTGCCAGCAGCCAGGGATATAGCGGGGGCCTGACCTACGAGCAGTACTTC.

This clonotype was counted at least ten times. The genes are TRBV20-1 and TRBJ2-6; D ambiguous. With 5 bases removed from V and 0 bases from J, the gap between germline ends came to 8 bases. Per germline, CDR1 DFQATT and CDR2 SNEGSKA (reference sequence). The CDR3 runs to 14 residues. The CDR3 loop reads CSALGPSGANVLTF. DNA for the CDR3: TGCAGTGCTCTAGGACCCTCTGGGGCCAACGTCCTGACTTTC.

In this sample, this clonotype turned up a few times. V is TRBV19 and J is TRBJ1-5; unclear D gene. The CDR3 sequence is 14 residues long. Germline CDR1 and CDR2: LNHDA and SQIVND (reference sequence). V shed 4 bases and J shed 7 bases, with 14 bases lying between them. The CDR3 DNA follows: TGTGCCAGTAGTAGGGCCGAAGGTTGGCAGCCCCAGCATTTT. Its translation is CASSRAEGWQPQHF. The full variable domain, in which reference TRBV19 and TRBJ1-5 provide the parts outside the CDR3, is DGGITQSPKYLFRKEGQNVTLSCEQNLNHDAMYWYRQDPGQGLRLIYYSQIVNDFQKGDIAEGYSVSREKKESFPLTVTSAQKNPTAFYLCASSRAEGWQPQHFGDGTRLSIL.

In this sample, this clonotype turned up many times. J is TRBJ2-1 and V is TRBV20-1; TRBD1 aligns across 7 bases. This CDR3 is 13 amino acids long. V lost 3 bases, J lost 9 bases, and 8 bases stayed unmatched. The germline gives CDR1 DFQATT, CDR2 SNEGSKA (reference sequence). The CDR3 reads CSARATGFGEQFF. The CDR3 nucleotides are TGCAGTGCTAGGGCGACAGGGTTTGGTGAGCAGTTCTTC.

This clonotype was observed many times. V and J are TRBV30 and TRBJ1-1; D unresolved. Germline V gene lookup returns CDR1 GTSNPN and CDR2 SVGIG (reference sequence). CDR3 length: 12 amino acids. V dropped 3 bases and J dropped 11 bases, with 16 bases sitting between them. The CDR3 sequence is CAWSPTWARAFF. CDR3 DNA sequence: TGTGCCTGGAGCCCCACCTGGGCACGGGCTTTCTTT.

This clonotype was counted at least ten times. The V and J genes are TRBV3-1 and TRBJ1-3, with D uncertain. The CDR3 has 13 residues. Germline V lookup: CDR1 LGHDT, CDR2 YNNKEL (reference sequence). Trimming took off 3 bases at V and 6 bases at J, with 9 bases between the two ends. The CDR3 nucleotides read TGTGCCAGCAGCCAGGTTACAGAAAACACCATATATTTT. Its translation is CASSQVTENTIYF.

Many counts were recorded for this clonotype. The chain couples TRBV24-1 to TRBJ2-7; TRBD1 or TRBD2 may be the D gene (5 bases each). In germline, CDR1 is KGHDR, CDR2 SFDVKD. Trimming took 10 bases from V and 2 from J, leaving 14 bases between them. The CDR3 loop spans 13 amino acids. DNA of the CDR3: TGTGCCACTTCCCGTGGGGGTACCTACGAGCAGTACTTC. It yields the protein CATSRGGTYEQYF.

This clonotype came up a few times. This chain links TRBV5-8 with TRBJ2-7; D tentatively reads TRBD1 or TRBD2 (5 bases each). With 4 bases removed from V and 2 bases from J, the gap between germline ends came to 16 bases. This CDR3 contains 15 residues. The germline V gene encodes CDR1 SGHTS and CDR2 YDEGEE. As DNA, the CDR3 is TGTGCCAGCAGCCCACAGGACTTGGTTCCCTACGAGCAGTACTTC. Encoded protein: CASSPQDLVPYEQYF.

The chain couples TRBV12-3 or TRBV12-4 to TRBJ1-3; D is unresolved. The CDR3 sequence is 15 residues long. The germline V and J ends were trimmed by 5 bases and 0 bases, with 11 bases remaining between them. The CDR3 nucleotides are TGTGCCAGCAGTCCAGGACTCTTCTCTGGAAACACCATATATTTT. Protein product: CASSPGLFSGNTIYF.

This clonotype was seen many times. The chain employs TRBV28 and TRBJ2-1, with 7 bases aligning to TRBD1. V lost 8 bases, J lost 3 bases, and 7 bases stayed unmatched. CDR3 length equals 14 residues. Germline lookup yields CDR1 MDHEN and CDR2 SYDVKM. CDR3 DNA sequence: TGTGCCAGCCCGGACAGGTTGGACTACAATGAGCAGTTCTTC. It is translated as CASPDRLDYNEQFF. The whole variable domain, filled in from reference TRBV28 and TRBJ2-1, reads DVKVTQSSRYLVKRTGEKVFLECVQDMDHENMFWYRQDPGLGLRLIYFSYDVKMKEKGDIPEGYSVSREKKERFSLILESASTNQTSMYLCASPDRLDYNEQFFGPGTRLTVL.

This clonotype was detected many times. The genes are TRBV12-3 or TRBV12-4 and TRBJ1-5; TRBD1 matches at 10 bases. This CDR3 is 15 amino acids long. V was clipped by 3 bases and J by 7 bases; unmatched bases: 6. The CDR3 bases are TGTGCCAGCAGTTTGTCCCGGGACAGGGGCCAGCCCCAGCATTTT. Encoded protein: CASSLSRDRGQPQHF.

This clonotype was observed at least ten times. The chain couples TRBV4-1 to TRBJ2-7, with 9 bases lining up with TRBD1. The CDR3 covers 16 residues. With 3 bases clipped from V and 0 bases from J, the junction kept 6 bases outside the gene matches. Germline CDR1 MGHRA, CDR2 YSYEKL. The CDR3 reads CASSQLQTGGSYEQYF. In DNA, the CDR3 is TGCGCCAGCAGCCAGTTACAGACAGGGGGCTCCTACGAGCAGTACTTC.

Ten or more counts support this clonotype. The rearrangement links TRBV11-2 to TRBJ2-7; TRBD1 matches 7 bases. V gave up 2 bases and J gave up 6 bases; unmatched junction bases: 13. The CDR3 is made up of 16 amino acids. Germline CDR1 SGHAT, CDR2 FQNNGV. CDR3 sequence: CASSLTPAIGGSEQYF. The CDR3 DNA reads TGTGCCAGCAGCTTAACCCCCGCGATAGGGGGCTCCGAGCAGTACTTC.

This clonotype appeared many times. The CDR3 loop is CASSLLSGNSNQPQHF. In DNA form, the CDR3 reads TGTGCCAGCAGTTTACTCTCTGGGAATAGCAATCAGCCCCAGCATTTT. This chain connects TRBV28 to TRBJ1-5; D unclear. Between the trimmed V and J ends, which lost 2 bases and 0 bases, there was a span of 11 bases. Germline CDR1 and CDR2: MDHEN and SYDVKM. The CDR3 is made up of 16 amino acids.

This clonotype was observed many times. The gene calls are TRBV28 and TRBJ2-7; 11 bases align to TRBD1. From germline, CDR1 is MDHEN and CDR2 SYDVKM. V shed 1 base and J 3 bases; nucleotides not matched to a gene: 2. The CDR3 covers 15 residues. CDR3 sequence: CASSLYGTGGYEQYF. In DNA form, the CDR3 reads TGTGCCAGCAGTTTATACGGGACAGGGGGCTACGAGCAGTACTTC.

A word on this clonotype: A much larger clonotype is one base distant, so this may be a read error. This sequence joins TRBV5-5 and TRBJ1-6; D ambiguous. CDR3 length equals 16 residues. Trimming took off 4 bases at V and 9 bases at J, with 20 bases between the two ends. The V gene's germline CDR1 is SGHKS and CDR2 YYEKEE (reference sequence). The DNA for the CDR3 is TGTGCCAGCAGCGGGAGAAGGGATGGTAGGAGTTCACCCCTCCACTTT. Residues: CASSGRRDGRSSPLHF.

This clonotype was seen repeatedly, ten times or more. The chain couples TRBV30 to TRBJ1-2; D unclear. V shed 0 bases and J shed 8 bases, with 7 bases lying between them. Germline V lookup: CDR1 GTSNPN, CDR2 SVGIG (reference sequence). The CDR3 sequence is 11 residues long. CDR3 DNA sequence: TGTGCCTGGAGTGTACAGAGCGGCTACACCTTC. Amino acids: CAWSVQSGYTF.

In DNA form, the CDR3 reads TGTGCCAGCAACCCTGGGGAAAGGGACACTGAAGCTTTCTTT. This gives the protein CASNPGERDTEAFF. The J gene is TRBJ1-1, the V gene TRBV13; D not certain. Germline V CDR1 and CDR2: PRHDT, FYEKMQ (reference sequence). V gave up 7 bases and J gave up 3 bases, with 15 bases separating them. The CDR3 consists of 14 residues.

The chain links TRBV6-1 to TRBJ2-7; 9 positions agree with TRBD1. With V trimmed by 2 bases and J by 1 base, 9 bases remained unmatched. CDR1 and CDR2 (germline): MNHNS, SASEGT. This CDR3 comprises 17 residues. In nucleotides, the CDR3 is TGTGCCAGCAGTGAACCAATGCGGGACAGGGAATCCTACGAGCAGTACTTC. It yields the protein CASSEPMRDRESYEQYF.

The CDR3 sequence: CASSYFGAGRTNYGYTF. In DNA form, the CDR3 reads TGTGCCAGCAGTTACTTTGGGGCGGGAAGAACGAACTATGGCTACACCTTC. The J gene is TRBJ1-2, the V gene TRBV6-6, with D maybe TRBD1 (5 bases). V shed 1 base and J shed 2 bases, with 17 bases lying between them. This CDR3 is 17 amino acids long. The V gene's germline CDR1 is MNHNY and CDR2 SVGAGI (reference sequence).